A selection of T cell receptor beta chains follows, all from one sample in a study of T cells in Graves' hyperthyroidism and ophthalmopathy. MiXCR was run by TCRdb on the multiplex PCR reads, yielding one entry per CDR3 protein. The sample yields some 510,000 distinct CDR3 sequences, roughly 50% seen once. The specimen sequenced was peripheral blood or thyroid tissue (not recorded which). The receptor source for this set is a woman aged 18-35 years with Graves' hyperthyroidism. CDR3s include the opening cysteine and the closing phenylalanine or tryptophan. Fields, in order: clone size, D gene, CDR3 length, J gene, V gene, CDR3 protein, CDR3 DNA. The D gene is left open where the match is weak. Some rows mark clone size as missing; the rest say once, few, many or name a class of expanded clone.

>.|TRBD2|17|TRBJ2-2|TRBV7-7
CASSLGQSGRSTGELFF
TGTGCCAGCAGCTTGGGGCAGAGCGGGAGGTCCACCGGGGAGCTGTTTTTT
>.|TRBD2|14|TRBJ2-5|TRBV24-1
CATSAGGEQETQYF
TGTGCCACCAGTGCGGGGGGAGAGCAAGAGACCCAGTACTTC
>.|TRBD2|15|TRBJ2-5|TRBV7-9
CASRRTSGSRETQYF
TGTGCCAGCAGACGGACTAGCGGGAGCCGGGAGACCCAGTACTTC
>.|.|12|TRBJ1-3|TRBV5-5
CASSRTENTIYF
TGTGCCAGCAGCCGGACGGAAAACACCATATATTTT
>.|.|14|TRBJ2-7|TRBV7-2
CASSLGLSLYEQYF
TGTGCCAGCAGCTTAGGACTAAGTCTCTACGAGCAGTACTTC
>few|TRBD1|15|TRBJ1-5|TRBV12-3/TRBV12-4
CASSFRQGSNQPQHF
TGTGCCAGCAGTTTTAGACAGGGGAGCAATCAGCCCCAGCATTTT
>.|.|15|TRBJ1-1|TRBV7-1
CASSSTGLMNTEAFF
TGTGCCAGCAGCTCAACAGGCCTCATGAACACTGAAGCTTTCTTT
>few|.|12|TRBJ1-4|TRBV20-1
CSATDFEEKLFF
TGCAGTGCTACGGACTTTGAGGAAAAACTGTTTTTT
>.|.|14|TRBJ1-6|TRBV6-1
CASTLQGKNSPLHF
TGTGCCAGCACCCTACAGGGAAAGAATTCACCCCTCCACTTT
>many|TRBD2|13|TRBJ2-7|TRBV20-1
CSASSSGTGEQYF
TGCAGTGCTAGTTCTAGCGGGACGGGCGAGCAGTACTTC
>.|.|14|TRBJ2-7|TRBV10-3
CAIRAGTYSYEQYF
TGTGCCATCAGGGCCGGGACATACTCCTACGAGCAGTACTTC
>.|.|14|TRBJ2-7|TRBV2
CASSLPGVVHEQYF
TGTGCCAGCAGTCTACCGGGAGTAGTCCACGAGCAGTACTTC
>.|.|15|TRBJ2-2|TRBV11-2
CASSFSRRDTGELFF
TGCGCCAGCAGCTTTTCTCGGCGGGACACCGGGGAGCTGTTTTTT
>once|.|16|TRBJ2-7|TRBV20-1
CSAPNDYFGGSYEQYF
TGCAGTGCTCCCAACGATTATTTCGGAGGGAGCTACGAGCAGTACTTC
>.|.|11|TRBJ1-6|TRBV9
CASNQGDKSHF
TGTGCCAGCAACCAGGGCGACAAGTCCCACTTT
>.|TRBD2|17|TRBJ2-5|TRBV6-1
CASSSGTSGPGGETQYF
TGTGCCAGCAGCTCCGGGACTAGCGGGCCGGGAGGGGAGACCCAGTACTTC
>.|.|13|TRBJ2-3|TRBV5-1
CASRRTDTDTQYF
TGCGCCAGCAGGAGGACAGACACAGATACGCAGTATTTT